Each of the 25 T cell receptor beta chains below was sequenced from the same sample in a study of cytomegalovirus exposure and HLA in healthy donors. Primers for the PCR totalled 60 Vbeta and 13 Jbeta. Data came from immunoSEQ multiplex PCR; TCRdb stores just in-frame clones and leaves some out. Altogether 150,000 to 200,000 clones are present, about 80% being singletons, with the ten largest covering less than 9%. The source material was PBMCs. Receptors were obtained from a man aged 30-40 years in good health and CMV-seropositive.

This chain links TRBV13 with TRBJ2-3; possible D gene TRBD2, 5 bases. Between the trimmed V and J ends, which lost 5 bases and 2 bases, there was a span of 14 bases. The CDR3 consists of 15 residues. Germline-derived CDR1 and CDR2 are PRHDT and FYEKMQ (reference sequence). CDR3 coding DNA: TGTGCCAGCAGCCCACCCGGCGGGCACACAGATACGCAGTATTTT. Amino acids: CASSPPGGHTDTQYF.

In its sample, this clone was seen a few times. The chain has TRBV19 and TRBJ1-6; no definite D call. Germline V gene data show CDR1 as LNHDA and CDR2 as SQIVND (reference sequence). This CDR3 has 14 amino acids. V was shortened by 7 bases and J by 6 bases, with 13 bases between the two germline ends. The CDR3 loop reads CASTPNSPNSPLHF. The CDR3, as DNA: TGTGCCAGTACCCCGAATAGCCCTAATTCACCCCTCCACTTT.

This chain joins TRBV21-1 and TRBJ2-1; the table names TRBD2, a call not compared with the DNA. TRBV21-1 is annotated as a pseudogene. The CDR3 runs to 16 residues. CDR3: CASSKGWAGGHYEQFF. CDR3 nucleotides: TGTGCCAGCAGCAAAGGCTGGGCGGGAGGGCATTATGAGCAGTTCTTC.

The rearrangement links TRBV10-3 to TRBJ2-1; TRBD2 aligns across 7 bases. The length of the CDR3 is 17 residues. Losses at the gene ends were 2 bases for V and 3 bases for J; bases not matched to a gene: 10. The germline gives CDR1 ENHRY, CDR2 SYGVKD. DNA of the CDR3: TGTGCCATCAGTGAGCCTAATATGGGGGAGGGCTACAATGAGCAGTTCTTC. Translating gives CAISEPNMGEGYNEQFF.

V usage is TRBV19 and J usage is TRBJ1-3; D call uncertain. The germline V gene encodes CDR1 LNHDA and CDR2 SQIVND (reference sequence). This CDR3 has 17 residues. Trimming shortened V by 2 bases and J by 1 base, and 15 bases separated the two germline ends. The CDR3 DNA is TGTGCCAGTAGTATATCTAGCGGGGAAGGATCTGGAAACACCATATATTTT. Translation gives CASSISSGEGSGNTIYF.

The rearrangement links TRBV7-8 to TRBJ2-5; D is undetermined. CDR1 SGHVS and CDR2 FQNEAQ come from the germline V gene. This CDR3 has 16 amino acids. The V gene lost 1 base and the J gene lost 4 bases, with 16 bases spanning the gap. CDR3 sequence reads: CASSLGSSEARETQYF. The DNA for the CDR3 is TGTGCCAGCAGCTTAGGTTCCAGCGAGGCGAGAGAGACCCAGTACTTC.

V and J are TRBV7-9 and TRBJ2-7; D perhaps matches TRBD1 (6 bases). Germline V gene data show CDR1 as SEHNR and CDR2 as FQNEAQ (reference sequence). This CDR3 region has 14 residues. V was cut by 5 bases and J by 3 bases, with 14 bases left in between. The CDR3 nucleotides read TGTGCCAGCAGCCCGCGTGGACAGTTCTACGAGCAGTACTTC. Translating it yields CASSPRGQFYEQYF.

This rearrangement joins TRBV5-1 to TRBJ1-1, with D hard to call. V was clipped by 4 bases and J by 2 bases, with 18 bases between them. The CDR3 is 16 amino acids. CDR1 SGHRS and CDR2 YFSETQ come from the germline V gene. The CDR3 is CASSPRRQDLNTEAFF. Written as DNA, the CDR3 is TGCGCCAGCAGCCCCCGTAGGCAGGATCTTAACACTGAAGCTTTCTTT.

The V gene is TRBV7-2, the J gene TRBJ1-2; D remains unclear. This CDR3 has 12 residues. V lost 1 base to trimming and J lost 5 bases, with 5 bases between them. The germline V gene encodes CDR1 SGHTA and CDR2 FQGNSA. CDR3 sequence: CASSLDRYGYTF. CDR3 nucleotides: TGTGCCAGCAGCTTAGATAGATATGGCTACACCTTC.

As DNA, the CDR3 is TGTGCCAGCAGTACCCGGACAGCTAACTCTTTATTCTCCTACGAGCAGTACTTC. It is translated as CASSTRTANSLFSYEQYF. The rearrangement uses TRBV28 and TRBJ2-7; D is perhaps TRBD1 (6 bases). Germline values: CDR1 MDHEN, CDR2 SYDVKM. Trimming took off 5 bases at V and 0 bases at J, with 23 bases between the two ends. The CDR3 is 18 residues long.

The chain employs TRBV10-2 and TRBJ1-2; D might be TRBD1 (6 bases). There are 17 residues in the CDR3. Per the germline V gene, CDR1 is WSHSY and CDR2 is SAAADI. V was shortened by 9 bases and J by 7 bases, with 30 bases between the two germline ends. CDR3 sequence (DNA): TGCGCCAGTAGAGGAGAGGGGGAGGGAGGAACATCGCTTGGCTACACCTTC. Translating it yields CASRGEGEGGTSLGYTF.

The CDR3 reads CASRHTFGTGRYGYTF. As DNA, the CDR3 is TGTGCCAGCAGACACACATTCGGGACAGGGCGATATGGCTACACCTTC. V and J are TRBV28 and TRBJ1-2, with 9 bases matching TRBD1. Germline CDR1 and CDR2: MDHEN and SYDVKM. The V segment lost 6 bases and the J segment 5 bases; nucleotides outside the gene matches: 13. CDR3 length equals 16 residues.

The rearrangement uses TRBV19 and TRBJ2-1; possible D gene TRBD1, 6 bases. V lost 4 bases, J lost 7 bases, and 17 bases lay in between. Germline V lookup: CDR1 LNHDA, CDR2 SQIVND (reference sequence). The CDR3 spans 15 residues. The CDR3 DNA follows: TGTGCCAGTAGTACCGCAATCCAGACAGGTAATGAGCAGTTCTTC. Protein: CASSTAIQTGNEQFF.

This rearrangement joins TRBV15 to TRBJ1-5, with D perhaps TRBD1 (5 bases). This CDR3 spans 16 amino acids. The germline V gene has CDR1 LNHNV and CDR2 YYDKDF (reference sequence). Deletions cut 0 bases from V and 4 bases from J, with 13 bases between. Written as DNA, the CDR3 is TGTGCCACCAGCAGAGACCTTGGGGGGGAAAATCAGCCCCAGCATTTT. This encodes CATSRDLGGENQPQHF.

This chain links TRBV4-1 with TRBJ1-1; perhaps TRBD1 as D (5 bases). The CDR3 contains 15 residues. V shed 4 bases and J shed 2 bases, with 14 bases lying between them. The V gene's germline CDR1 is MGHRA and CDR2 YSYEKL. The CDR3 DNA reads TGCGCCAGCAGCCGAGCGACAGACAGAAACACTGAAGCTTTCTTT. Translated, it gives CASSRATDRNTEAFF.

The chain joins TRBV7-7 to TRBJ2-3; D might be TRBD1 (5 bases). The V gene's germline CDR1 is SSHAT and CDR2 FNYEAQ (reference sequence). The CDR3 is made up of 17 amino acids. Trimming pared 0 bases from V and 0 bases from J, leaving 13 bases between. The CDR3 region has the DNA TGTGCCAGCAGCTTAGCGGACACGCCTTCTAGCACAGATACGCAGTATTTT. Amino acids: CASSLADTPSSTDTQYF.

This clone showed up just a few times. V usage is TRBV7-8 and J usage is TRBJ1-5; D gene unclear. Germline CDR1 SGHVS, CDR2 FQNEAQ. The length of the CDR3 is 12 residues. V gave up 6 bases and J gave up 6 bases, with 9 bases separating them. For the CDR3, the DNA is TGTGCCAGCAGAGGACTGGGTCAGCCCCAGCATTTT. Its protein product is CASRGLGQPQHF.

The rearrangement links TRBV4-3 to TRBJ1-5; D gene ambiguous. Germline V lookup: CDR1 LGHNA, CDR2 YSLEER. CDR3 length: 16 residues. The V end lost 2 bases, the J end lost 8 bases, and 19 bases lay between the germline ends. The DNA of the CDR3 is TGCGCCAGCAGCCAAAGATTTTTTCCCCCCGGGGAGCCCCAGCATTTT. Protein: CASSQRFFPPGEPQHF.

The chain recombines TRBV29-1 with TRBJ1-2; no clear D gene. This CDR3 contains 13 residues. Between the trimmed V and J ends, which lost 4 bases and 2 bases, there was a span of 11 bases. Germline loops: CDR1 SQVTM, CDR2 ANQGSEA. CDR3 sequence (DNA): TGCAGCGTTGCGGCAGGTGGGAACTATGGCTACACCTTC. Amino acids: CSVAAGGNYGYTF.

The chain uses TRBV4-1 and TRBJ1-1; D gene uncertain. The V gene lost 0 bases and the J gene lost 0 bases, with 5 bases spanning the gap. The CDR3 loop spans 14 amino acids. CDR1 and CDR2 (germline): MGHRA, YSYEKL. CDR3 nucleotide sequence: TGCGCCAGCAGCCAAGATAACATGAACACTGAAGCTTTCTTT. Amino acid sequence: CASSQDNMNTEAFF.

The count of this clone is one. The chain couples TRBV11-3 to TRBJ2-5, with 13 bases that match TRBD2. The trim removed 5 bases at V and 4 bases at J, leaving 4 bases unmatched. This CDR3 region has 15 residues. Germline V gives CDR1 SGHNT, CDR2 YENEEA. The CDR3 here is CASSPRTSGGETQYF. CDR3 coding DNA: TGTGCCAGCAGCCCGAGGACTAGCGGGGGAGAGACCCAGTACTTC.

V gene TRBV6-5 combines with J gene TRBJ1-2, with 8 bases aligning to TRBD1. There are 13 residues in the CDR3. Germline V gene data show CDR1 as MNHEY and CDR2 as SVGAGI. J lost 8 bases, V lost 3 bases, and 5 bases had no gene match. CDR3 DNA: TGTGCCAGCAGTTATTTTACAGGGGGGGGCTACACCTTC. This encodes CASSYFTGGGYTF.

The genes are TRBV5-4 and TRBJ2-7; 8 nucleotides line up with TRBD2. From germline, CDR1 is SGHNT and CDR2 YYREEE (reference sequence). V was pared by 0 bases and J by 4 bases, with 0 bases of the junction left unmatched. The CDR3 is 13 residues long. For the CDR3, the DNA is TGTGCCAGCAGCTTGGGCGGGAGGTACGAGCAGTACTTC. It encodes CASSLGGRYEQYF.

This clone came up a few times. The chain links TRBV5-1 to TRBJ1-1, with a possible D match to TRBD1 (5 bases). Trimming took off 0 bases at V and 10 bases at J, with 19 bases between the two ends. Germline V lookup: CDR1 SGHRS, CDR2 YFSETQ. The CDR3 has 15 amino acids. This CDR3 is CASSLALDKASVAFF. CDR3 sequence (DNA): TGCGCCAGCAGCTTGGCCTTGGACAAGGCATCAGTAGCTTTCTTT.

V gene TRBV7-2 combines with J gene TRBJ1-1; D might be TRBD1 (6 bases). Per germline, CDR1 SGHTA and CDR2 FQGNSA. Trimming removed 1 base from V and 7 bases from J, with 16 bases in between. The CDR3 contains 15 residues. The CDR3 loop reads CASSLDLTRTVEAFF. The CDR3 DNA reads as TGTGCCAGCAGCTTAGATCTCACGCGGACAGTTGAAGCTTTCTTT. The full variable domain, rest sourced from reference TRBV7-2 and TRBJ1-1, is GAGVSQSPSNKVTEKGKDVELRCDPISGHTALYWYRQSLGQGLEFLIYFQGNSAPDKSGLPSDRFSAERTGGSVSTLTIQRTQQEDSAVYLCASSLDLTRTVEAFFGQGTRLTVV.